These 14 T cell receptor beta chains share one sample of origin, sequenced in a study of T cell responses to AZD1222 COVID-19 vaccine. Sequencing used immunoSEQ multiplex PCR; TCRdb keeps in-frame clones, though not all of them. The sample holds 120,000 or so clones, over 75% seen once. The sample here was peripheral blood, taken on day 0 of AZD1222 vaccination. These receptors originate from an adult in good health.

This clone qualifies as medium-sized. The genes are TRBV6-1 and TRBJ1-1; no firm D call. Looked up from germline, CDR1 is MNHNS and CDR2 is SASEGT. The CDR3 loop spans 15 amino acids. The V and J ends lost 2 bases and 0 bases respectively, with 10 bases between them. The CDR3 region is CASSESPEMNTEAFF. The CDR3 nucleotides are TGTGCCAGCAGTGAATCTCCAGAGATGAACACTGAAGCTTTCTTT.

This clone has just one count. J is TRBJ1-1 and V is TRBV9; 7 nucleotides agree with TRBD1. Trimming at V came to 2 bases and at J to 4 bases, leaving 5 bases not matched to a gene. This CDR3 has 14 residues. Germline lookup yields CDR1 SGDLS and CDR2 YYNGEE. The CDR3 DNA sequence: TGTGCCAGCAGCGTGGACCCAGGGGGCACTGAAGCTTTCTTT. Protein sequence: CASSVDPGGTEAFF. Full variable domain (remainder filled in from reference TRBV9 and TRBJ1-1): DSGVTQTPKHLITATGQRVTLRCSPRSGDLSVYWYQQSLDQGLQFLIQYYNGEERAKGNILERFSAQQFPDLHSELNLSSLELGDSALYFCASSVDPGGTEAFFGQGTRLTVV.

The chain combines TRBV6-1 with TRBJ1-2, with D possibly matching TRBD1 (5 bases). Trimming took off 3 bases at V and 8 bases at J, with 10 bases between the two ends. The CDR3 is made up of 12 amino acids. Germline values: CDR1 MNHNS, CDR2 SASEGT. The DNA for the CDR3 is TGTGCCAGCAGTGACGTGGGGCGCGGCTACACCTTC. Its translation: CASSDVGRGYTF.

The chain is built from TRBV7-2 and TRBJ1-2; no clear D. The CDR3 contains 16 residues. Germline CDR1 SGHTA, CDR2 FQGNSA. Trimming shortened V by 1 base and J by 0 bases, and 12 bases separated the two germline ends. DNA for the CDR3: TGTGCCAGCAGCTTAGAGGCCAGTCTAGCTAACTATGGCTACACCTTC. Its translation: CASSLEASLANYGYTF.

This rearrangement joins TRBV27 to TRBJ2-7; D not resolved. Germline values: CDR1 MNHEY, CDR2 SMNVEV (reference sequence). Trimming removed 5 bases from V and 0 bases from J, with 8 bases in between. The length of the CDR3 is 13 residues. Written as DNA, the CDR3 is TGTGCCAGCAGTCCCTCTGGCTCCTACGAGCAGTACTTC. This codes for CASSPSGSYEQYF.

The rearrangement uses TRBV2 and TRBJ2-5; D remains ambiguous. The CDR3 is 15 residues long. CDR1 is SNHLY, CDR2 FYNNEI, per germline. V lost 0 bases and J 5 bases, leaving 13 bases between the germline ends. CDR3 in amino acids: CASSEAGQTGETQYF. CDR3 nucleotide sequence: TGTGCCAGCAGTGAAGCAGGGCAGACGGGTGAGACCCAGTACTTC.

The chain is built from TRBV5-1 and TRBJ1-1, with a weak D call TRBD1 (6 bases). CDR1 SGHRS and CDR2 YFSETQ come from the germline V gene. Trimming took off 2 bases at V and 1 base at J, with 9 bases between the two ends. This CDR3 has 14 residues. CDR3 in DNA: TGCGCCAGCAGCTTCACGGGACAGAACACTGAAGCTTTCTTT. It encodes CASSFTGQNTEAFF.

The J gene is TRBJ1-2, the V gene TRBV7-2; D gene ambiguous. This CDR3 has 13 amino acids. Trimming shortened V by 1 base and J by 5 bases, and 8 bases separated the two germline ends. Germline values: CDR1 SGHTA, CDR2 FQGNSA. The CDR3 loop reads CASSLEAGYGYTF. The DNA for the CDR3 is TGTGCCAGCAGCTTAGAGGCCGGATATGGCTACACCTTC.

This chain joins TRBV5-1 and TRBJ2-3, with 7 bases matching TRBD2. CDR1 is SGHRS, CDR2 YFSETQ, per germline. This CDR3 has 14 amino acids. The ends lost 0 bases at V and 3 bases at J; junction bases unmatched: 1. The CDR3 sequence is CASSLGGGTDTQYF. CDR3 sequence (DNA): TGCGCCAGCAGCTTGGGGGGAGGGACAGATACGCAGTATTTT.

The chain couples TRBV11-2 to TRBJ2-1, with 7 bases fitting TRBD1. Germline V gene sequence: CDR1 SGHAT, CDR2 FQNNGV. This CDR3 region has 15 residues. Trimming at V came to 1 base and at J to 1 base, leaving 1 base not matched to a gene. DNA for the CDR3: TGTGCCAGCAGCTTAGCGACAGGGTCCTACAATGAGCAGTTCTTC. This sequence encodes CASSLATGSYNEQFF. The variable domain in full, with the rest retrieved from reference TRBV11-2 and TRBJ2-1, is EAGVAQSPRYKIIEKRQSVAFWCNPISGHATLYWYQQILGQGPKLLIQFQNNGVVDDSQLPKDRFSAERLKGVDSTLKIQPAKLEDSAVYLCASSLATGSYNEQFFGPGTRLTVL.

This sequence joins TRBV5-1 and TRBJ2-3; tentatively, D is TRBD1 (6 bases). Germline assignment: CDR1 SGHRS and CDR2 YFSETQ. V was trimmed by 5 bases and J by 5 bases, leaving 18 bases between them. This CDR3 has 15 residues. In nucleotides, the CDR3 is TGCGCCAGCAGGGAGATGGGGGAAGGGGGAGATACGCAGTATTTT. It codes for CASREMGEGGDTQYF.

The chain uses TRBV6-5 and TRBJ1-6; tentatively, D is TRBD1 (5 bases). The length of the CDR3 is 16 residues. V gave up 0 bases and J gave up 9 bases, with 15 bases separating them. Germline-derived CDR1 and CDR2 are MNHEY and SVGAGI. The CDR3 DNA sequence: TGTGCCAGCAGTTACTCTCCCCCAAGCAGGGTTTCACCCCTCCACTTT. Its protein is CASSYSPPSRVSPLHF.

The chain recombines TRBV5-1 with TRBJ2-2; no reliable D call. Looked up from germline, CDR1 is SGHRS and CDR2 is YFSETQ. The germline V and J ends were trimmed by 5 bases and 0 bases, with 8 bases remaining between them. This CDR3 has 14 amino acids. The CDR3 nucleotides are TGCGCCAGCAGTTTCGGACCGAACACCGGGGAGCTGTTTTTT. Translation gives CASSFGPNTGELFF.

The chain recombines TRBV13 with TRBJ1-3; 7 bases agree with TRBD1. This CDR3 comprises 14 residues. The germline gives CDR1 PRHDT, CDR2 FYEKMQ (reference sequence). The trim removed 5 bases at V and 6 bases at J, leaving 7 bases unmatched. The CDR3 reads CASSTWDRLNTIYF. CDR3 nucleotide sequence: TGTGCCAGCAGCACCTGGGACAGACTAAACACCATATATTTT.